This T cell receptor (beta chain) comes out of a study of T-cell memory formation after mild COVID-19. Whole-study findings and limits: For second-wave clones that peaked at day 37, SARS-CoV-2 specificity went unverified.

This clonotype was counted at least ten times. Its target is not known. TCRdb re-called the 5' RACE reads with MiXCR, one entry per CDR3 protein. Here the sample spans roughly 240,000 distinct CDR3 sequences, 15% to 20% being singletons. The V gene's germline CDR1 is LGHNA and CDR2 YSLEER. The V and J ends lost 3 bases and 2 bases respectively, with 10 bases between them. The CDR3 loop spans 14 amino acids. The chain is built from TRBV4-3 and TRBJ2-5; no reliable D call. This clonotype was obtained from a man between 18 and 29 years old who had mild COVID-19 (a few samples of this study predate the infection). Cell type and time point are not known. Sequencing was performed on PBMCs or a T cell subset sorted from them (not recorded which). In DNA form, the CDR3 reads TGCGCCAGCAGCCAGGATAGAGGACAAGAGACCCAGTACTTC. Its protein is CASSQDRGQETQYF.